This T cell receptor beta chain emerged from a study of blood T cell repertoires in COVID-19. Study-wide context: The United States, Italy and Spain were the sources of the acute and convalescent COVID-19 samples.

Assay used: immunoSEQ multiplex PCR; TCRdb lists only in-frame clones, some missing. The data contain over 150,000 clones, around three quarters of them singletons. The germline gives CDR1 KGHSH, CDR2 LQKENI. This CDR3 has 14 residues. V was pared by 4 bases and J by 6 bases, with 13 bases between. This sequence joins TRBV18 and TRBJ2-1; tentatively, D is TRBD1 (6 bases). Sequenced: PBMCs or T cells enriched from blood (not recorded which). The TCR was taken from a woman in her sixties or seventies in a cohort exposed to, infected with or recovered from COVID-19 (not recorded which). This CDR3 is CASSQQGMSNEQFF. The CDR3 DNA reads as TGTGCCAGCTCACAGCAGGGGATGAGCAATGAGCAGTTCTTC.